The present entry profiles one T cell receptor beta chain with its context. The data belong to a study of shared T cell receptors in the human thymus. Sequenced by immunoSEQ multiplex PCR; TCRdb stores in-frame clones only, minus some. The sample includes 500,000 to 550,000 clones, around three quarters seen only once; the top ten take about 0.014%. Trimming cost V 5 bases and J 8 bases, with 13 bases left between them. Germline assignment: CDR1 SQVTM and CDR2 ANQGSEA. This CDR3 spans 12 amino acids. This same sample was also taken into another study, of human thymus T cells.

The receptor's source is a boy less than two years old with a congenital heart defect. The specimen sequenced was thymocytes. The chain links TRBV29-1 to TRBJ2-1; D might be TRBD1 (7 bases). CDR3: CSVPGGWDEQFF. CDR3 sequence (DNA): TGCAGCGTTCCAGGGGGGTGGGATGAGCAGTTCTTC.